The TCR beta chain under discussion was sequenced for a study of shared clonotypes between healthy human individuals (dated by TCRdb to the early 2020s). About the full investigation: A few men and a couple of women, aged 18 to 49 years, made up the cohort. For each donor, CD4 naive and CD4 memory were each run on three plates, CD8 naive on two plates, and CD8 memory on one plate. To estimate repertoire size and how much clonotype sharing occurs between individuals, the study deeply sequenced the blood TCR repertoires of several healthy adults. To increase sequencing depth and limit assay-specific biases, TCR repertoire library preparation and sequencing were carried out by different laboratories using diverse techniques. Between about 0.85 and 9.5 billion PBMCs per donor were obtained by leukapheresis. General findings and caveats noted by the study authors: Pairwise subsampling led to the expectation that sequencing depth would affect the degree of clonotype sharing among donors. About 5% of naive CD4, more than 3% of naive CD8, around 2.3% of memory CD4, and over 0.35% of memory CD8 clonotypes were shared across several donors. Even with the large sequencing depth, rarefaction of the sorted-subset datasets indicated that sequencing was incomplete. Because the study included a small number of donors, the genetic and exposure-history diversity represented was limited. Compared with non-shared clonotypes, clonotypes shared by all four sorted-subset donors had higher generation probabilities. Sampling was restricted to blood, and TCR repertoires in tissues likely differ from the TCR repertoires found in blood. Estimated clonotype richness was generally larger for naive than for memory subsets.

CD8 naive samples were CD45RO-negative cells positively selected for CCR7, giving a CD45RA+CCR7+ population that excluded TemRA cells. The donors were healthy, HIV-negative adults who had no recently reported acute infections or vaccinations. All donors were Caucasian adults living in Nashville, Tennessee, USA. Blood was obtained by leukapheresis, after which PBMCs were separated by Ficoll-Histopaque density gradient centrifugation and cryopreserved in liquid nitrogen vapor phase. Analytical flow cytometry was used to check the purity and quantity of each magnetically sorted T cell population. Genomic DNA was isolated from each sorted fraction and quantified by UV absorbance on a Nanodrop 2000c. TCR CDR3 regions were amplified from genomic DNA by multiplex PCR using the deep immunoSEQ assay. For each cell subset, the extracted genomic DNA was distributed evenly across all wells of several immunoSEQ 96-well plates, and each plate served as one replicate. Each replicate PCR for sorted subsets received around 210 ng genomic DNA, equal to tens of thousands of T cell genomes. Purified libraries were quantified with a Qubit 3.0 fluorometer, sized on a Bioanalyzer 2100, and re-quantified with the KAPA Library Quantification kit. A separate single-read 150-cycle Illumina NextSeq 550 flow cell was used to sequence each immunoSEQ 96-well plate. In the original analysis: Because the immunoSEQ output held only junctional sequences and lacked quality scores, the filtering could not match the filtering applied to full-length reads. To assign V/J genes and CDR3, sequences were annotated using PyIR, a Python wrapper for IgBLAST v1.9, with IMGT germline references. Reads were removed for weak V/J assignments (E-value above 1e-6), missing CDR3, stop codons, out-of-frame junctions, or ambiguous translated residues. A V3J clonotype was defined by an identical inferred V gene, J gene, and CDR3 amino acid sequence. To compute the percentage overlap between repertoires, the number of shared unique clonotypes was divided by the size of the smaller repertoire. RTK rarefaction, the Chao1 estimator, and Recon v2.1 estimates of unobserved clonotypes were used to assess repertoire richness. Generation probabilities for all TCRbeta clonotypes obtained by the gDNA method from a handful of donors were computed using OLGA. TCRdb's version of the immuneACCESS table is confined to in-frame rearrangements and falls short of the full clone set. An unresolved V gene accounts for under half of the shortfall where checked; the remainder is of unknown origin. V, J and clone size were drawn from that table, and D and trimming were deduced from the DNA. The sample table records hundreds of thousands of clones; just over 90% of these occur just once. Clones ranked in the top ten supply 20% to 25% of the sample.

Turning to this clone: Its antigen is unknown. It has no much larger one-base neighbor in the sample; base qualities were not kept.

V and J are truncated by 6 bases and 5 bases respectively, leaving an intervening sequence of 9 bases. The CDR3 numbers 11 residues from cysteine through phenylalanine. CDR3 DNA only is kept here, 33 bases in frame from base 1. The germline V gene encodes CDR1 SGHNT and CDR2 YYREEE (reference sequence). The receptor chain draws on TRBV5-4 and TRBJ2-7; TRBD1 is possibly the D segment (6 matching bases). Sequencing was carried out using naive CD8+ T cells sorted from blood. Reading the label with the study, this specimen's cell subset or site is: CD45RA+CCR7+. The sequence came from a man aged 25-45 years in good health. The sequence in DNA is TGTGCCAGCACAGGGGACCACGAGCAGTACTTC. The encoded protein is CASTGDHEQYF.